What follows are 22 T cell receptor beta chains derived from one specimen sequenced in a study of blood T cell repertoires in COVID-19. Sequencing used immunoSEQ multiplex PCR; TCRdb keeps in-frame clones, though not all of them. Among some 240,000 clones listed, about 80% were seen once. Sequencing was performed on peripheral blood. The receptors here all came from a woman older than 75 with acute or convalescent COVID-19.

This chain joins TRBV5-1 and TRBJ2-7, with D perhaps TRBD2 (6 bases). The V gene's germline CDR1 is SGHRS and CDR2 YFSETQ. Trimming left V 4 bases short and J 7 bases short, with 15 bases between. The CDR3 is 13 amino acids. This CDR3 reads CASSPLTSREQYF. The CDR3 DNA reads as TGCGCCAGCAGCCCTCTGACTAGTAGAGAGCAGTACTTC.

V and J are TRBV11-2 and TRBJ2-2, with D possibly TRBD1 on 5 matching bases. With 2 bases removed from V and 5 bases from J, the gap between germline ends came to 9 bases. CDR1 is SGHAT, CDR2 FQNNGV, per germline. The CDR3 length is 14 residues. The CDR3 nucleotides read TGTGCCAGCAGCTTAAGGGCAGGGACCGGGGAGCTGTTTTTT. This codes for CASSLRAGTGELFF. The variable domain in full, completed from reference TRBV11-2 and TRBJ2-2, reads EAGVAQSPRYKIIEKRQSVAFWCNPISGHATLYWYQQILGQGPKLLIQFQNNGVVDDSQLPKDRFSAERLKGVDSTLKIQPAKLEDSAVYLCASSLRAGTGELFFGEGSRLTVL.

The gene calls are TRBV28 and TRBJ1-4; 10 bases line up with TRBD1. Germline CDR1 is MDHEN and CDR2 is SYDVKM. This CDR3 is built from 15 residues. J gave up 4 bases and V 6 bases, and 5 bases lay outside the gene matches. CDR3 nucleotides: TGTGCCAGCAGCCGACAGGGGGCTGTTAATGAAAAACTGTTTTTT. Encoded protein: CASSRQGAVNEKLFF.

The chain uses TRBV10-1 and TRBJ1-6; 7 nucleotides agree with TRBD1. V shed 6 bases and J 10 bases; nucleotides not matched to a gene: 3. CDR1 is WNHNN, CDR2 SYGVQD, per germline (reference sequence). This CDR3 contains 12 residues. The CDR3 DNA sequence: TGCGCCAGCAGAGGAGGGGGCTCACCCCTCCACTTT. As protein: CASRGGGSPLHF.

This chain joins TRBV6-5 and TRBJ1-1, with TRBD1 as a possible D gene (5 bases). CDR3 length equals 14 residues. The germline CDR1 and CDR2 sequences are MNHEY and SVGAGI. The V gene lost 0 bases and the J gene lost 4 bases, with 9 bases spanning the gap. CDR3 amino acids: CASSYSDRFTEAFF. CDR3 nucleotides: TGTGCCAGCAGTTACTCCGACAGATTCACTGAAGCTTTCTTT.

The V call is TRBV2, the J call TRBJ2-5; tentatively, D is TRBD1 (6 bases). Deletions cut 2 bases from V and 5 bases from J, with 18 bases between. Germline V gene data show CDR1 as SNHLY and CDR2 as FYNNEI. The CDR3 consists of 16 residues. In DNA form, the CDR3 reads TGTGCCAGCAGTGAACAGGGGCGAATAGCCCTCGAGACCCAGTACTTC. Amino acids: CASSEQGRIALETQYF.

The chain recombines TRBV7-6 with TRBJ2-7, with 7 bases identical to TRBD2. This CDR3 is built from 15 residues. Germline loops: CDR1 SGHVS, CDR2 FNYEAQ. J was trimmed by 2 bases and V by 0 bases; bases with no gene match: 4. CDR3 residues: CASSLAGGRTYEQYF. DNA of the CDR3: TGTGCCAGCAGCTTAGCGGGAGGGAGGACCTACGAGCAGTACTTC.

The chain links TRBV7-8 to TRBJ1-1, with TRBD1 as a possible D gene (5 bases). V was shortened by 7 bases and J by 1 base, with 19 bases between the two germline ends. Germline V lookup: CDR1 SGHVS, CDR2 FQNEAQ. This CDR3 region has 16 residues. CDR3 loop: CASTQIRGGQNTEAFF. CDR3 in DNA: TGTGCCAGCACACAAATACGGGGGGGTCAGAACACTGAAGCTTTCTTT.

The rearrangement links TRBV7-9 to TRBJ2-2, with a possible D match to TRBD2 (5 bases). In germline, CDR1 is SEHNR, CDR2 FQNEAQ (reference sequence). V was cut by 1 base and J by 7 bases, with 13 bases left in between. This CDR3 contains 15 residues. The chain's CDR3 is CASSLERTGFGELFF. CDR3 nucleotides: TGTGCCAGCAGCTTAGAGCGAACGGGGTTCGGGGAGCTGTTTTTT.

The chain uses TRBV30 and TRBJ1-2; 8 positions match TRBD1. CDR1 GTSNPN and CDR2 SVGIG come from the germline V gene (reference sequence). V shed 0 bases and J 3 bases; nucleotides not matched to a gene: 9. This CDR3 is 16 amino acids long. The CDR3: CAWSVRRQGAYYGYTF. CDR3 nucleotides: TGTGCCTGGAGTGTACGGAGGCAGGGGGCGTACTATGGCTACACCTTC.

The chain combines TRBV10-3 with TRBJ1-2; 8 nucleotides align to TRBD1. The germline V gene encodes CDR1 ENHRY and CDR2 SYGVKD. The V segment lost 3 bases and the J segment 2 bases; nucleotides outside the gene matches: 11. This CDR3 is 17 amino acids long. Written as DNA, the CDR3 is TGTGCCATCAGTGACCAGAATATGAGACAGGGGAACTATGGCTACACCTTC. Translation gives CAISDQNMRQGNYGYTF.

CDR3 residues: CASSLLAGGTYTEAFF. The CDR3 DNA follows: TGTGCCAGCAGCTTGTTGGCAGGGGGGACCTACACTGAAGCTTTCTTT. This chain joins TRBV5-5 and TRBJ1-1; 7 positions match TRBD1. The CDR3 sequence is 16 residues long. Germline loops: CDR1 SGHKS, CDR2 YYEKEE (reference sequence). V shed 1 base, J shed 3 bases, and the junction held 9 bases outside the gene matches.

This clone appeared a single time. This CDR3 reads CASSQQLGGGVNEQFF. In DNA, the CDR3 is TGTGCCAGCAGCCAGCAACTCGGGGGGGGCGTCAATGAGCAGTTCTTC. The genes are TRBV14 and TRBJ2-1; 8 positions agree with TRBD2. Germline V gives CDR1 SGHDN, CDR2 FVKESK. This CDR3 has 16 residues. V was pared by 3 bases and J by 6 bases, with 10 bases of the junction left unmatched.

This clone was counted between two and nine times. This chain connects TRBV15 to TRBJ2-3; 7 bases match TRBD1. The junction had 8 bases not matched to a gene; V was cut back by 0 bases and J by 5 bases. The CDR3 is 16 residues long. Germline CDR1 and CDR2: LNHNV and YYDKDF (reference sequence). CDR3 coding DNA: TGTGCCACCAGCAGAGATCATGGACAGGACAAAGATACGCAGTATTTT. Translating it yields CATSRDHGQDKDTQYF.

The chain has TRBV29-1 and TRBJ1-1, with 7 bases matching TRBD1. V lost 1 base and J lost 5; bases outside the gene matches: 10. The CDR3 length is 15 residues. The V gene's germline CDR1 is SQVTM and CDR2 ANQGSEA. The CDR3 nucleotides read TGCAGCGTTGAAGTTAGCAGGGGGAGAGGAACTGAAGCTTTCTTT. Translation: CSVEVSRGRGTEAFF.

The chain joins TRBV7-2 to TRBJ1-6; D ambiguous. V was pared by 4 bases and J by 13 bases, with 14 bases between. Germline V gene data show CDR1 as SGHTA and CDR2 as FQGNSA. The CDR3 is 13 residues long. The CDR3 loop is CASSSTTGKPLHF. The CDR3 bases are TGTGCCAGCAGCTCTACGACCGGGAAGCCCCTCCACTTT.

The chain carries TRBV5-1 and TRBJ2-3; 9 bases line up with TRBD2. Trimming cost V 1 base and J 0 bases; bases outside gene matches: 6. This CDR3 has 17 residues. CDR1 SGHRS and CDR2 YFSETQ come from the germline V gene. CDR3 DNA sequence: TGCGCCAGCAGCTTGAGACCTCTAGCGGGGAGCACAGATACGCAGTATTTT. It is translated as CASSLRPLAGSTDTQYF. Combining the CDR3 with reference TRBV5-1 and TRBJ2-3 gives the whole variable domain KAGVTQTPRYLIKTRGQQVTLSCSPISGHRSVSWYQQTPGQGLQFLFEYFSETQRNKGNFPGRFSGRQFSNSRSEMNVSTLELGDSALYLCASSLRPLAGSTDTQYFGPGTRLTVL.

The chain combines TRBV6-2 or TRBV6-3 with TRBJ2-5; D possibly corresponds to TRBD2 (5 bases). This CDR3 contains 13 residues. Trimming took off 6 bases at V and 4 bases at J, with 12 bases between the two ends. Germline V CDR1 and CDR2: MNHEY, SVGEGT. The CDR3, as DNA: TGTGCCAGCAGCCTCTTCGAGGGAGAGACCCAGTACTTC. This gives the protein CASSLFEGETQYF.

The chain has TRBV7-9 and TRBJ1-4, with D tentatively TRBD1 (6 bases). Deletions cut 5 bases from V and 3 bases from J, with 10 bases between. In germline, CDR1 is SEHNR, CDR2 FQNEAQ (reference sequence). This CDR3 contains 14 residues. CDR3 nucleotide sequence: TGTGCCAGCAGCCCCCGACAGGCTAATGAAAAACTGTTTTTT. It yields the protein CASSPRQANEKLFF.

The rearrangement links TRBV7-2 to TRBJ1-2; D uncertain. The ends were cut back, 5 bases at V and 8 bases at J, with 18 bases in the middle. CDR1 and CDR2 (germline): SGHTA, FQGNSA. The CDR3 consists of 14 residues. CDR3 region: CASSLLDRPGGYTF. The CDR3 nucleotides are TGTGCCAGCAGCCTACTAGACCGGCCCGGGGGCTACACCTTC.

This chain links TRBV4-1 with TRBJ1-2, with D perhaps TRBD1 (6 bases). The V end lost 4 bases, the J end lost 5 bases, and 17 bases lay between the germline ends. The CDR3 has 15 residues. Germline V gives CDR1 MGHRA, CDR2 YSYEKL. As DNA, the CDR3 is TGCGCCAGCAGCCCCCGGACAGAGAAGGGTTATGGCTACACCTTC. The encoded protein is CASSPRTEKGYGYTF.

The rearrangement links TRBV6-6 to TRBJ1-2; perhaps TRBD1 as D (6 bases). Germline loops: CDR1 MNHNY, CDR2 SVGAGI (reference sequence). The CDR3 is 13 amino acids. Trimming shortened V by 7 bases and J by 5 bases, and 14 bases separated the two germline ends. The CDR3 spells CASIQDRVYGYTF. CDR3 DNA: TGTGCCAGCATCCAGGACAGAGTTTATGGCTACACCTTC.